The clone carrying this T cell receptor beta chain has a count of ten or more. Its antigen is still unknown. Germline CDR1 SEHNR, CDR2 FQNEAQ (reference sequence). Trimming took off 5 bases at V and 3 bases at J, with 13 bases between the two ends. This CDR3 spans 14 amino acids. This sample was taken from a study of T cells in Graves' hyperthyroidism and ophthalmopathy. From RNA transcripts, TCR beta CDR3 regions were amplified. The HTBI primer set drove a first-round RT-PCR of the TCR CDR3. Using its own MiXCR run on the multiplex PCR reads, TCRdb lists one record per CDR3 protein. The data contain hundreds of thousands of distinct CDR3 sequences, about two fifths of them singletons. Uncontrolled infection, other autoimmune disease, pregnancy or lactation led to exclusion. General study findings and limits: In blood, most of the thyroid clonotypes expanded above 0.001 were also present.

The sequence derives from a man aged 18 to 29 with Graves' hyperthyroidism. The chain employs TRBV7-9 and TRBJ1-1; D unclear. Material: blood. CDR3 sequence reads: CASSPVGMYTEAFF. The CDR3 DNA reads TGTGCCAGCAGCCCCGTGGGGATGTACACTGAAGCTTTCTTT.